The 27 T cell receptor beta chains below come from one sample, sequenced in a study of cytomegalovirus exposure and HLA in healthy donors. PCR involved 60 Vbeta and 13 Jbeta primers. The repertoire was sequenced with immunoSEQ multiplex PCR; TCRdb's copy has only in-frame clones and lacks some. The sample includes approximately 150,000 clones, about 79% of them seen just once. Material for sequencing was PBMCs. All receptors come from a man between 40 and 49 years old in good health and CMV-seropositive.

The V gene is TRBV5-4, the J gene TRBJ2-2; D is perhaps TRBD2 (6 bases). Trimming cost V 4 bases and J 4 bases, with 20 bases left between them. Germline CDR1 SGHNT, CDR2 YYREEE (reference sequence). The CDR3 runs 17 residues. In DNA form, the CDR3 reads TGTGCCAGCAGCCCAAGCCGGGACTTACCCTTCACCGGGGAGCTGTTTTTT. Its protein is CASSPSRDLPFTGELFF.

The chain carries TRBV5-1 and TRBJ2-2; D gene uncertain. Germline V gives CDR1 SGHRS, CDR2 YFSETQ. Trimming removed 0 bases at V and 0 bases at J, with 6 bases between. This CDR3 has 15 residues. The CDR3 sequence: CASSLVQANTGELFF. In DNA, the CDR3 is TGCGCCAGCAGCTTGGTGCAGGCGAACACCGGGGAGCTGTTTTTT.

The rearrangement links TRBV19 to TRBJ1-5; no reliable D call. Germline CDR1 is LNHDA and CDR2 is SQIVND (reference sequence). The V gene lost 5 bases and the J gene lost 1 base, with 12 bases spanning the gap. The CDR3 is made up of 15 amino acids. CDR3 sequence reads: CASSGADVSNQPQHF. The CDR3 DNA reads TGTGCCAGTAGTGGAGCCGACGTGAGCAATCAGCCCCAGCATTTT.

This clone was found a few times. The chain couples TRBV6-5 to TRBJ2-7; 8 nucleotides align to TRBD1. The CDR3 has 15 residues. CDR1 and CDR2 from the germline V gene are MNHEY and SVGAGI. After removal of 5 bases from V and 3 bases from J, the junction contained 9 bases not matched to a gene. The chain's CDR3 is CASSPWRGQVYEQYF. The CDR3 DNA sequence: TGTGCCAGCAGTCCCTGGCGGGGACAGGTCTACGAGCAGTACTTC.

This clone was seen a few times. The chain uses TRBV5-4 and TRBJ1-1; D not resolved. The CDR3 spans 15 residues. Germline assignment: CDR1 SGHNT and CDR2 YYREEE (reference sequence). The ends were cut back, 0 bases at V and 5 bases at J, with 14 bases in the middle. The CDR3 protein is CASSLASRRGTEAFF. In DNA, the CDR3 is TGTGCCAGCAGCTTGGCCAGCCGCAGAGGGACTGAAGCTTTCTTT.

The gene calls are TRBV27 and TRBJ2-6; TRBD1 aligns across 9 bases. Germline CDR1 and CDR2: MNHEY and SMNVEV (reference sequence). This CDR3 spans 16 amino acids. V dropped 4 bases and J dropped 3; count of bases not matched to a gene: 4. CDR3 in DNA: TGTGCCAGCAGTTCACAGGGGGCTGGTGGGGCCAACGTCCTGACTTTC. Translation gives CASSSQGAGGANVLTF.

On this clone: Other DNA sequences from this sample encode an identical CDR3 as well. This CDR3 reads CASSVSGAGANVLTF. The CDR3 region has the DNA TGTGCCAGCAGCGTGTCCGGGGCTGGGGCCAACGTCCTGACTTTC. V and J are TRBV9 and TRBJ2-6; TRBD2 is a possible D gene (5 bases). In germline, CDR1 is SGDLS, CDR2 YYNGEE. This CDR3 has 15 residues. The V end was cut by 2 bases, the J end by 2 bases, with 8 bases between.

The chain's CDR3 is CASSPTTDEKLFF. The CDR3 coding sequence is TGTGCCAGCAGCCCTACGACAGATGAAAAACTGTTTTTT. This sequence joins TRBV13 and TRBJ1-4; weak D call: TRBD1 (5 bases). The germline V gene encodes CDR1 PRHDT and CDR2 FYEKMQ (reference sequence). Trimming stripped 5 bases from V and 6 bases from J, with 10 bases between. This CDR3 has 13 residues. The variable domain in full, completed from reference TRBV13 and TRBJ1-4, reads AAGVIQSPRHLIKEKRETATLKCYPIPRHDTVYWYQQGPGQDPQFLISFYEKMQSDKGSIPDRFSAQQFSDYHSELNMSSLELGDSALYFCASSPTTDEKLFFGSGTQLSVL.

The chain is built from TRBV2 and TRBJ2-7; tentative D call: TRBD2 (6 bases). Looked up from germline, CDR1 is SNHLY and CDR2 is FYNNEI. Trimming removed 1 base at V and 4 bases at J, with 11 bases between. The CDR3 sequence is 14 residues long. The CDR3 sequence is CASSEDGGGYEQYF. CDR3 in DNA: TGTGCCAGCAGTGAAGACGGTGGAGGGTACGAGCAGTACTTC.

J is TRBJ1-3 and V is TRBV2, with D possibly matching TRBD1 (5 bases). Looked up from germline, CDR1 is SNHLY and CDR2 is FYNNEI. V dropped 6 bases and J dropped 0 bases, with 12 bases sitting between them. This CDR3 region has 15 residues. The CDR3 loop reads CASRREGLSGNTIYF. CDR3 nucleotides: TGTGCCAGCAGGAGAGAGGGACTCTCTGGAAACACCATATATTTT.

This clone has just a few counts. The chain has TRBV14 and TRBJ1-6; 9 bases agree with TRBD1. CDR1 and CDR2 from the germline V gene are SGHDN and FVKESK. With V trimmed by 4 bases and J by 6 bases, 4 bases remained unmatched. The CDR3 consists of 15 residues. The CDR3: CASSPGQGINSPLHF. In DNA, the CDR3 is TGTGCCAGCAGCCCGGGACAGGGCATTAATTCACCCCTCCACTTT.

V gene TRBV14 combines with J gene TRBJ2-1; perhaps TRBD1 as D (6 bases). The germline CDR1 and CDR2 sequences are SGHDN and FVKESK. V lost 4 bases, J lost 0 bases, and 10 bases lay in between. The CDR3 sequence is 15 residues long. Here the CDR3 DNA reads TGTGCCAGCAGCCCACGACAGGCCTCCTACAATGAGCAGTTCTTC. It specifies CASSPRQASYNEQFF.

The rearrangement uses TRBV5-6 and TRBJ2-7; TRBD2 matches at 8 bases. CDR1 is SGHDT and CDR2 is YYEEEE in the germline V gene. This CDR3 is built from 15 residues. V was pared by 4 bases and J by 3 bases, with 9 bases of the junction left unmatched. CDR3 loop: CASSPSGRGDYEQYF. CDR3 bases: TGTGCCAGCAGCCCGAGTGGGCGGGGGGACTACGAGCAGTACTTC.

The genes are TRBV9 and TRBJ2-1, with 9 bases that match TRBD2. Per the germline V gene, CDR1 is SGDLS and CDR2 is YYNGEE. The ends lost 4 bases at V and 4 bases at J; junction bases unmatched: 9. This CDR3 contains 16 residues. In DNA form, the CDR3 reads TGTGCCAGCAGCAGAGAGGGAGCGGGAGGTTACAATGAGCAGTTCTTC. Protein product: CASSREGAGGYNEQFF.

V usage is TRBV5-1 and J usage is TRBJ2-2; a weak D match, TRBD2 (6 bases). Germline loops: CDR1 SGHRS, CDR2 YFSETQ. This CDR3 comprises 15 residues. The germline V and J ends were trimmed by 2 bases and 4 bases, with 12 bases remaining between them. The CDR3 loop is CASSFFGSVTGELFF. In DNA form, the CDR3 reads TGCGCCAGCAGCTTTTTCGGGAGTGTCACCGGGGAGCTGTTTTTT.

The gene calls are TRBV5-1 and TRBJ1-4; a possible D gene is TRBD1 (6 bases). The V end was cut by 7 bases, the J end by 3 bases, with 19 bases between. Germline CDR1 is SGHRS and CDR2 is YFSETQ. This CDR3 has 16 amino acids. The DNA for the CDR3 is TGCGCCAGCTCCAATACCCCACCAGGGGCTAATGAAAAACTGTTTTTT. Translation: CASSNTPPGANEKLFF.

The chain links TRBV2 to TRBJ2-3, with D perhaps TRBD1 (5 bases). Germline lookup yields CDR1 SNHLY and CDR2 FYNNEI. Trimming pared 5 bases from V and 1 base from J, leaving 7 bases between. The CDR3 is made up of 13 amino acids. In nucleotides, the CDR3 is TGTGCCAGCAGTATAGGGGGCACAGATACGCAGTATTTT. Translation: CASSIGGTDTQYF. The whole variable domain, filled in from reference TRBV2 and TRBJ2-3, reads EPEVTQTPSHQVTQMGQEVILRCVPISNHLYFYWYRQILGQKVEFLVSFYNNEISEKSEIFDDQFSVERPDGSNFTLKIRSTKLEDSAMYFCASSIGGTDTQYFGPGTRLTVL.

The rearrangement uses TRBV19 and TRBJ2-1; maybe TRBD2 (5 bases). The CDR3 loop spans 12 amino acids. Germline V gene data show CDR1 as LNHDA and CDR2 as SQIVND (reference sequence). Trimming left V 3 bases short and J 7 bases short, with 7 bases between. The CDR3 here is CASSIPGNEQFF. CDR3 DNA: TGTGCCAGTAGTATCCCGGGGAATGAGCAGTTCTTC.

The chain has TRBV5-5 and TRBJ2-1; D is possibly TRBD2 (6 bases). This CDR3 has 14 residues. The V end was cut by 1 base, the J end by 8 bases, with 13 bases between. CDR1 SGHKS and CDR2 YYEKEE come from the germline V gene (reference sequence). The CDR3 loop reads CASSLSPGGDEQFF. In DNA form, the CDR3 reads TGTGCCAGCAGCTTGTCGCCCGGAGGGGATGAGCAGTTCTTC.

This chain links TRBV19 with TRBJ2-1; tentatively, D is TRBD2 (6 bases). Germline CDR1 and CDR2: LNHDA and SQIVND (reference sequence). This CDR3 region has 13 residues. The V gene lost 0 bases and the J gene lost 14 bases, with 14 bases spanning the gap. The CDR3 loop reads CASSIDLRGLKFF. CDR3 nucleotides: TGTGCCAGTAGTATAGATCTAAGGGGACTGAAGTTCTTC. Complete variable domain (other parts from reference TRBV19 and TRBJ2-1): DGGITQSPKYLFRKEGQNVTLSCEQNLNHDAMYWYRQDPGQGLRLIYYSQIVNDFQKGDIAEGYSVSREKKESFPLTVTSAQKNPTAFYLCASSIDLRGLKFFGPGTRLTVL.

This clone is a singleton in its sample. The gene calls are TRBV7-2 and TRBJ2-2; 8 nucleotides agree with TRBD1. Germline CDR1 and CDR2: SGHTA and FQGNSA. The CDR3 is made up of 16 amino acids. Unmatched junction bases numbered 10, after V lost 5 bases and J lost 5 bases. CDR3 sequence (DNA): TGTGCCAGCAGCCCGAGGACAGGGAGCGTAACCGGGGAGCTGTTTTTT. Translation: CASSPRTGSVTGELFF.

This rearrangement joins TRBV11-2 to TRBJ1-1; tentative D call: TRBD1 (5 bases). CDR3 length: 13 residues. CDR1 and CDR2 (germline): SGHAT, FQNNGV. Trimming stripped 3 bases from V and 4 bases from J, with 9 bases between. For the CDR3, the DNA is TGTGCCAGCAGCTTCCAGGGCGGCACTGAAGCTTTCTTT. Residues: CASSFQGGTEAFF.

The chain couples TRBV4-1 to TRBJ1-4; 8 bases align to TRBD1. This CDR3 is 15 amino acids long. Germline V gives CDR1 MGHRA, CDR2 YSYEKL. V gave up 0 bases and J gave up 10 bases; unmatched junction bases: 7. The CDR3 here is CASSQDIQGVGKLFF. In DNA, the CDR3 is TGCGCCAGCAGCCAAGATATACAGGGGGTGGGAAAACTGTTTTTT.

This clone was seen more than once but under ten times. This chain links TRBV6-6 with TRBJ1-1, with 7 bases lining up with TRBD1. With V trimmed by 5 bases and J by 1 base, 7 bases remained unmatched. Germline V lookup: CDR1 MNHNY, CDR2 SVGAGI (reference sequence). The CDR3 is made up of 15 amino acids. CDR3 DNA: TGTGCCAGCAGTCGGAAGGGACAGTGGAACACTGAAGCTTTCTTT. Encoded protein: CASSRKGQWNTEAFF.

This chain links TRBV7-9 with TRBJ1-1; unclear D gene. This CDR3 spans 14 amino acids. Germline V lookup: CDR1 SEHNR, CDR2 FQNEAQ (reference sequence). The V end lost 5 bases, the J end lost 1 base, and 11 bases lay between the germline ends. The CDR3 region has the DNA TGTGCCAGCAGCCAGGCCGTACGGAACACTGAAGCTTTCTTT. Protein product: CASSQAVRNTEAFF.

The chain combines TRBV10-3 with TRBJ2-7; TRBD2 is a possible D gene (6 bases). CDR1 and CDR2 (germline): ENHRY, SYGVKD. The CDR3 covers 13 residues. V gave up 2 bases and J gave up 5 bases, with 10 bases separating them. The CDR3 here is CAISETGGHEQYF. CDR3 DNA sequence: TGTGCCATCAGTGAGACCGGAGGGCACGAGCAGTACTTC.

The CDR3 DNA is TGTGCCAGCAGCGTAGCCGACAGGGATTCTTATGGCTACACCTTC. Translating gives CASSVADRDSYGYTF. The chain is built from TRBV9 and TRBJ1-2; 7 bases agree with TRBD1. Germline assignment: CDR1 SGDLS and CDR2 YYNGEE. With 0 bases clipped from V and 5 bases from J, the junction kept 7 bases outside the gene matches. The CDR3 spans 15 residues. Looking up the rest from reference TRBV9 and TRBJ1-2 gives the full variable domain: DSGVTQTPKHLITATGQRVTLRCSPRSGDLSVYWYQQSLDQGLQFLIQYYNGEERAKGNILERFSAQQFPDLHSELNLSSLELGDSALYFCASSVADRDSYGYTFGSGTRLTVV.